What follows are 23 T cell receptor beta chains derived from one specimen sequenced in a study of cytomegalovirus exposure and HLA in healthy donors. PCR was performed using 60 Vbeta and 13 Jbeta primers. Libraries were prepared by immunoSEQ multiplex PCR; TCRdb keeps only in-frame clonotypes and omits some of them. The data hold 150,000 or so clones, with about 75% observed a single time. Sample: PBMCs. Every receptor here comes from a female donor in good health and CMV-seronegative.

The gene calls are TRBV4-2 and TRBJ2-5, with 11 bases lining up with TRBD1. The CDR3 contains 16 residues. Looked up from germline, CDR1 is LGHNA and CDR2 is YNFKEQ. V gave up 1 base and J gave up 5 bases; unmatched junction bases: 6. The CDR3 nucleotides are TGTGCCAGCAGCCAAGGGACAGGGGGCTACGGGGAGACCCAGTACTTC. Encoded protein: CASSQGTGGYGETQYF.

CDR3 nucleotide sequence: TGTGCCAGCAGTCCTGGACAGGGAGTAGGTGAAGCTTTCTTT. Protein: CASSPGQGVGEAFF. The chain couples TRBV27 to TRBJ1-1; 8 bases match TRBD1. Per the germline V gene, CDR1 is MNHEY and CDR2 is SMNVEV (reference sequence). V lost 5 bases, J lost 7 bases, and 9 bases stayed unmatched. The CDR3 has 14 residues.

This sequence joins TRBV19 and TRBJ1-1; D not certain. CDR1 is LNHDA and CDR2 is SQIVND in the germline V gene (reference sequence). The CDR3 sequence is 14 residues long. V was shortened by 3 bases and J by 1 base, with 9 bases between the two germline ends. Here the CDR3 reads CASSIKTRNTEAFF. As DNA, the CDR3 is TGTGCCAGTAGTATCAAAACCAGGAACACTGAAGCTTTCTTT.

For the CDR3, the DNA is TGTGCCAGCACCTTACTAGCGGACTACGAGCAGTACTTC. Translated, it gives CASTLLADYEQYF. The chain employs TRBV27 and TRBJ2-7; TRBD2 aligns across 8 bases. J gave up 3 bases and V 7 bases, and 5 bases lay outside the gene matches. The length of the CDR3 is 13 residues. Looked up from germline, CDR1 is MNHEY and CDR2 is SMNVEV (reference sequence).

The V call is TRBV5-4, the J call TRBJ1-2, with D tentatively TRBD1 (6 bases). The CDR3 has 14 amino acids. Germline CDR1 is SGHNT and CDR2 is YYREEE (reference sequence). V dropped 0 bases and J dropped 3 bases, with 9 bases sitting between them. In DNA, the CDR3 is TGTGCCAGCAGCTTGGGGGCAGGGGACTATGGCTACACCTTC. This sequence encodes CASSLGAGDYGYTF.

CDR3 DNA: TGTGCCAGCAGTCCGGGACTAGCGGTCGACGAGCAGTACTTC. It encodes CASSPGLAVDEQYF. The J gene is TRBJ2-7, the V gene TRBV6-9; 11 nucleotides line up with TRBD2. V lost 5 bases to trimming and J lost 5 bases; unmatched junction nucleotides: 5. CDR1 and CDR2 from the germline V gene are MNHGY and SVAAGI. This CDR3 is built from 14 residues.

The CDR3 is CASSQGTAYGYTF. The DNA of the CDR3 is TGCGCCAGCAGCCAAGGGACAGCTTATGGCTACACCTTC. The gene calls are TRBV4-3 and TRBJ1-2, with D perhaps matching TRBD1 (6 bases). Germline V CDR1 and CDR2: LGHNA, YSLEER. The CDR3 is made up of 13 amino acids. The V gene lost 1 base and the J gene lost 5 bases, with 8 bases spanning the gap.

V and J are TRBV29-1 and TRBJ2-5, with TRBD2 as a possible D gene (6 bases). The CDR3 spans 13 residues. Germline V gene lookup returns CDR1 SQVTM and CDR2 ANQGSEA. The ends were cut back, 0 bases at V and 3 bases at J, with 8 bases in the middle. The CDR3 protein is CSVEDGGKETQYF. Here the CDR3 DNA reads TGCAGCGTTGAAGACGGGGGAAAAGAGACCCAGTACTTC.

The gene calls are TRBV9 and TRBJ2-1; 8 bases align to TRBD2. The CDR3 loop spans 16 amino acids. Losses at the gene ends were 0 bases for V and 5 bases for J; bases not matched to a gene: 7. Germline V gives CDR1 SGDLS, CDR2 YYNGEE. The CDR3 nucleotides are TGTGCCAGCAGCGTAGCAAATAGCGGGATCGACAATGAGCAGTTCTTC. This sequence encodes CASSVANSGIDNEQFF. Together with reference TRBV9 and TRBJ2-1, the CDR3 gives the full variable domain: DSGVTQTPKHLITATGQRVTLRCSPRSGDLSVYWYQQSLDQGLQFLIQYYNGEERAKGNILERFSAQQFPDLHSELNLSSLELGDSALYFCASSVANSGIDNEQFFGPGTRLTVL.

V is TRBV19 and J is TRBJ1-6; D is perhaps TRBD1 (5 bases). The CDR3 has 13 residues. Germline lookup yields CDR1 LNHDA and CDR2 SQIVND (reference sequence). V was trimmed by 7 bases and J by 13 bases, leaving 17 bases between them. CDR3 sequence reads: CASTRAEGKPLHF. In DNA form, the CDR3 reads TGTGCCAGTACCAGGGCGGAGGGCAAGCCCCTCCACTTT.

Of note for this clone: The CDR3 does not end in the conserved phenylalanine or tryptophan, so this is likely a read error. The limits of the CDR3 on the DNA are not certain, so only TCRdb's listed CDR3 is given. The chain combines TRBV7-2 with TRBJ2-7; TRBD1 reflects the table's D call only, with no check against the DNA. Germline V gene data show CDR1 as SGHTA and CDR2 as FQGNSA. The CDR3 is made up of 12 amino acids, end residues included. CDR3 region: CASSPPRTGRVS.

The chain uses TRBV2 and TRBJ2-7; 13 bases agree with TRBD2. V trimming: 6 bases; J trimming: 0 bases; junction bases outside the gene matches: 14. CDR1 and CDR2 from the germline V gene are SNHLY and FYNNEI. The length of the CDR3 is 19 residues. CDR3 nucleotide sequence: TGTGCCAGCAGGGCGGCCGGGACTAGCGGGATCAAGTTCTCCTACGAGCAGTACTTC. Translation: CASRAAGTSGIKFSYEQYF. Based on the CDR3 plus reference TRBV2 and TRBJ2-7, the full variable domain is EPEVTQTPSHQVTQMGQEVILRCVPISNHLYFYWYRQILGQKVEFLVSFYNNEISEKSEIFDDQFSVERPDGSNFTLKIRSTKLEDSAMYFCASRAAGTSGIKFSYEQYFGPGTRLTVT.

This clone has just a few counts. This chain links TRBV4-1 with TRBJ1-4; D is unresolved. Germline CDR1 is MGHRA and CDR2 is YSYEKL. The V end lost 7 bases, the J end lost 5 bases, and 14 bases lay between the germline ends. The CDR3 consists of 14 residues. The CDR3 region is CASTPEASNEKLFF. The CDR3 DNA reads as TGCGCCAGCACGCCGGAGGCCTCGAATGAAAAACTGTTTTTT.

The chain combines TRBV21-1 with TRBJ1-1. TRBV21-1 is designated a pseudogene. The CDR3 is made up of 15 amino acids. The DNA of the CDR3 is TGTGCCAGCACCCTAAGGGGATTGGGGGGGACTGAAGCTTTCTTT. Protein product: CASTLRGLGGTEAFF.

The chain couples TRBV19 to TRBJ1-2; D is possibly TRBD1 (5 bases). This CDR3 is 14 amino acids long. CDR1 is LNHDA and CDR2 is SQIVND in the germline V gene (reference sequence). Trimming removed 1 base from V and 6 bases from J, with 12 bases in between. The CDR3 protein is CASSIVPGYHGYTF. The CDR3 region has the DNA TGTGCCAGTAGTATAGTCCCAGGGTATCATGGCTACACCTTC.

The CDR3 DNA reads TGTGCCAGCAGTTTATACAGGGGGAGTTCGAACACTGAAGCTTTCTTT. Its translation: CASSLYRGSSNTEAFF. The chain has TRBV27 and TRBJ1-1; 8 bases map to TRBD1. Per the germline V gene, CDR1 is MNHEY and CDR2 is SMNVEV (reference sequence). The CDR3 is 16 residues long. After removal of 1 base from V and 1 base from J, the junction contained 5 bases not matched to a gene.

This clone came up a few times. Compared with germline, one end of the junction differs, possibly owing to a read error. The rearrangement uses TRBV5-5 and TRBJ2-5; 7 positions agree with TRBD2. The CDR3 runs 12 residues. The V gene's germline CDR1 is SGHKS and CDR2 YYEKEE (reference sequence). CDR3 residues: CASSSTSSETHF. CDR3 DNA: TGTGCCAGCAGCTCGACTAGCTCCGAGACTCACTTC.

The chain recombines TRBV7-6 with TRBJ2-3, with 8 positions matching TRBD2. The germline CDR1 and CDR2 sequences are SGHVS and FNYEAQ. V was clipped by 2 bases and J by 8 bases; unmatched bases: 9. The CDR3 spans 15 residues. CDR3 bases: TGTGCCAGCAGCTTAATAGCAGCGGGAGATGGTACGCAGTATTTT. This encodes CASSLIAAGDGTQYF.

The gene calls are TRBV28 and TRBJ1-5, with a weak D call TRBD1 (5 bases). This CDR3 has 14 amino acids. Germline V gene sequence: CDR1 MDHEN, CDR2 SYDVKM. V was clipped by 3 bases and J by 0 bases, with 6 bases between them. CDR3 amino acids: CASSLTVSNQPQHF. The CDR3 nucleotides are TGTGCCAGCAGTTTGACAGTTAGCAATCAGCCCCAGCATTTT.

On this clone: One junction end disagrees with the germline gene, perhaps due to a read error. This chain connects TRBV4-1 to TRBJ1-2, with TRBD1 as a possible D gene (5 bases). This CDR3 region has 14 residues. The V gene's germline CDR1 is MGHRA and CDR2 YSYEKL. This CDR3 is CVSSQEPGRDGYTF. In nucleotides, the CDR3 is TGCGTCAGCAGCCAAGAACCAGGGAGGGATGGCTACACCTTC.

The rearrangement uses TRBV20-1 and TRBJ1-2; unclear D gene. CDR3 length: 10 residues. V was trimmed by 1 base and J by 10 bases, leaving 7 bases between them. In germline, CDR1 is DFQATT, CDR2 SNEGSKA (reference sequence). In DNA form, the CDR3 reads TGCAGTGCTAGAGGGAGGGACTACACCTTC. Protein product: CSARGRDYTF.

The chain combines TRBV28 with TRBJ2-2; TRBD1 matches at 7 bases. Trimming removed 6 bases from V and 5 bases from J; junction bases left unmatched: 6. CDR1 and CDR2 from the germline V gene are MDHEN and SYDVKM. The CDR3 is made up of 14 amino acids. The CDR3, as DNA: TGTGCCAGCAGCTTTAACAGGGGTACCGGGGAGCTGTTTTTT. Protein: CASSFNRGTGELFF.

In DNA, the CDR3 is TGTGCCAGCAGCCGCCCCGTACAGGAAAAACTGTTTTTT. It codes for CASSRPVQEKLFF. V is TRBV7-9 and J is TRBJ1-4; D call uncertain. The CDR3 extends over 13 amino acids. Per the germline V gene, CDR1 is SEHNR and CDR2 is FQNEAQ (reference sequence). With 5 bases removed from V and 8 bases from J, the gap between germline ends came to 12 bases.